These 14 T cell receptor beta chains originate from one sample sequenced in a study of T-cell reconstitution after alpha-beta-depleted transplantation in children. Unique molecular identifiers were incorporated when the TCRbeta library was constructed. MiXCR was run by TCRdb on the PCR reads, yielding one entry per CDR3 protein. The table has approximately 650,000 distinct CDR3 sequences, about an eighth seen once. Sequencing was performed on PBMCs, taken before TCRalphabeta/CD19-depleted stem cell transplant. These receptor sequences come from a girl aged 2-10 years with congenital amegakaryocytic thrombocytopenia, due to receive a stem cell transplant.

This clonotype has a count of ten or more. This chain uses TRBV5-1 with TRBJ2-1; D remains unclear. The germline CDR1 and CDR2 sequences are SGHRS and YFSETQ. This CDR3 spans 15 amino acids. V was trimmed by 0 bases and J by 3 bases, leaving 10 bases between them. The CDR3 coding sequence is TGCGCCAGCAGCTTGGTAGAGTTTTTCTACAATGAGCAGTTCTTC. This gives the protein CASSLVEFFYNEQFF.

This clonotype was recorded a few times. V is TRBV5-1 and J is TRBJ2-1; 9 bases map to TRBD2. Germline CDR1 is SGHRS and CDR2 is YFSETQ. After removal of 1 base from V and 14 bases from J, the junction contained 22 bases not matched to a gene. This CDR3 comprises 18 residues. The CDR3 loop reads CASSLTNDMASGTLQEFF. CDR3 in DNA: TGCGCCAGCAGCTTGACAAACGACATGGCTAGCGGGACCCTTCAGGAGTTCTTC.

In this sample, this clonotype turned up a few times. The gene calls are TRBV6-1 and TRBJ2-7; D might be TRBD2 (5 bases). The CDR3 is 13 amino acids. V was cut by 6 bases and J by 2 bases, with 11 bases left in between. Germline values: CDR1 MNHNS, CDR2 SASEGT. DNA for the CDR3: TGTGCCAGCAGCACCGGGAAGCCCTACGAGCAGTACTTC. Residues: CASSTGKPYEQYF.

The chain employs TRBV15 and TRBJ2-4; tentative D call: TRBD2 (5 bases). V shed 4 bases and J shed 0 bases, with 10 bases lying between them. The CDR3 is made up of 15 amino acids. Germline CDR1 is LNHNV and CDR2 is YYDKDF (reference sequence). The CDR3 region has the DNA TGTGCCACCAGCACCGGACTCCAAGCCAAAAACATTCAGTACTTC. This sequence encodes CATSTGLQAKNIQYF. The full variable domain, rest sourced from reference TRBV15 and TRBJ2-4, is DAMVIQNPRYQVTQFGKPVTLSCSQTLNHNVMYWYQQKSSQAPKLLFHYYDKDFNNEADTPDNFQSRRPNTSFCFLDIRSPGLGDTAMYLCATSTGLQAKNIQYFGAGTRLSVL.

This clonotype has at least ten counts. The chain carries TRBV5-1 and TRBJ1-2; TRBD1 is a possible D gene (5 bases). Per germline, CDR1 SGHRS and CDR2 YFSETQ. This CDR3 contains 13 residues. Trimming stripped 4 bases from V and 6 bases from J, with 13 bases between. The DNA of the CDR3 is TGCGCCAGCAGCCAGGGCCGCGCCGATGGCTACACCTTC. This codes for CASSQGRADGYTF.

This clonotype appeared many times. The chain joins TRBV10-3 to TRBJ2-6; no reliable D call. Looked up from germline, CDR1 is ENHRY and CDR2 is SYGVKD. The germline V and J ends were trimmed by 7 bases and 3 bases, with 7 bases remaining between them. The CDR3 totals 13 residues. CDR3 in DNA: TGTGCCATCAACGACAATGGGGCCAACGTCCTGACTTTC. Protein: CAINDNGANVLTF.

This clonotype was picked up a small number of times. The chain carries TRBV7-2 and TRBJ2-7, with D tentatively TRBD2 (5 bases). V was cut by 1 base and J by 0 bases, with 10 bases left in between. This CDR3 region has 15 residues. Looked up from germline, CDR1 is SGHTA and CDR2 is FQGNSA. Here the CDR3 reads CASSLVGISSYEQYF. The CDR3 DNA follows: TGTGCCAGCAGCTTAGTCGGGATAAGCTCCTACGAGCAGTACTTC.

This chain connects TRBV7-6 to TRBJ2-1; D possibly uses TRBD1 or TRBD2 (5 bases each). From germline, CDR1 is SGHVS and CDR2 FNYEAQ. Trimming left V 3 bases short and J 9 bases short, with 15 bases between. The CDR3 sequence is 14 residues long. CDR3 sequence (DNA): TGTGCCAGCAGCTTGGGGACCCGTTCGGTTGAGCAGTTCTTC. This sequence encodes CASSLGTRSVEQFF.

This clonotype was counted many times. J is TRBJ2-2 and V is TRBV21-1. TRBV21-1 is marked as a pseudogene. CDR3 size: 13 residues. The CDR3 sequence is CASTVPKTGELFF. The CDR3 DNA sequence: TGTGCCAGCACGGTGCCCAAAACCGGGGAGCTGTTTTTT.

The CDR3 here is CSASWGAGNTEAFF. The CDR3 coding sequence is TGCAGTGCTAGTTGGGGGGCCGGGAACACTGAAGCTTTCTTT. The chain combines TRBV20-1 with TRBJ1-1; D possibly corresponds to TRBD1 (6 bases). The CDR3 covers 14 residues. The V gene's germline CDR1 is DFQATT and CDR2 SNEGSKA (reference sequence). The germline V and J ends were trimmed by 3 bases and 1 base, with 12 bases remaining between them.

This clonotype was found many times. CDR3 region: CAIVKDTFYGYTF. CDR3 coding DNA: TGTGCCATCGTAAAGGACACCTTCTATGGCTACACCTTC. This chain links TRBV10-3 with TRBJ1-2; a weak D match, TRBD1 (5 bases). From germline, CDR1 is ENHRY and CDR2 SYGVKD. There are 13 residues in the CDR3. Between the trimmed V and J ends, which lost 8 bases and 4 bases, there was a span of 14 bases.

This clonotype was observed many times. The chain uses TRBV5-1 and TRBJ2-5, with D possibly being TRBD1 (5 bases). V was trimmed by 0 bases and J by 5 bases, leaving 11 bases between them. CDR1 is SGHRS, CDR2 YFSETQ, per germline. CDR3 length: 14 residues. The CDR3 sequence is CASSLEGVRETQYF. The CDR3 DNA reads as TGCGCCAGCAGCTTGGAAGGGGTCCGGGAGACCCAGTACTTC.

This clonotype was detected ten times or more. The chain links TRBV20-1 to TRBJ2-6; D gene unclear. Germline CDR1 reads DFQATT; CDR2 reads SNEGSKA (reference sequence). Trimming stripped 6 bases from V and 0 bases from J, with 12 bases between. The CDR3 loop spans 15 amino acids. The chain's CDR3 is CSARTFSSGANVLTF. CDR3 nucleotides: TGCAGTGCAAGAACCTTTAGCTCTGGGGCCAACGTCCTGACTTTC.

The chain links TRBV20-1 to TRBJ2-3, with TRBD1 as a possible D gene (5 bases). The CDR3 consists of 15 residues. Per the germline V gene, CDR1 is DFQATT and CDR2 is SNEGSKA (reference sequence). The CDR3 loop reads CCSWGQAPLSDTQYF. The CDR3 nucleotides read TGCTGCTCCTGGGGCCAGGCTCCGTTATCAGATACGCAGTATTTT.